The text below deals with one T cell receptor (beta chain). The antigen is undetermined. Researchers ran the PCR with 60 Vbeta and 13 Jbeta primers. TCRdb's table, derived via immunoSEQ multiplex PCR, lists solely in-frame clones and lacks some. The repertoire holds 85,000 to 100,000 clones, with around 64% as singletons. Germline CDR1 is SGHNT and CDR2 is YENEEA. This CDR3 spans 16 amino acids. With V trimmed by 1 base and J by 2 bases, 7 bases remained unmatched. These data originate in a study of cytomegalovirus exposure and HLA in healthy donors. Points from the study as a whole: An analysis done earlier found most TCR beta V segments productive about 90% or about 30% of the time. As was reported, the classifier diagnosed cytomegalovirus status with high specificity and sensitivity. CMV serostatus alone was available as immune exposure information. In a later analysis, TCR beta V- and J-gene trimming showed a link to a missense DCLRE1C variant.

This clonotype originated in a man aged 60 to 75 in good health and CMV-seronegative. Sequenced material: PBMCs. The chain carries TRBV11-3 and TRBJ2-7, with 8 bases identical to TRBD1. The CDR3 DNA reads as TGTGCCAGCAGCTTAGGGGGGACAGGCAGCCCCTACGAGCAGTACTTC. It yields the protein CASSLGGTGSPYEQYF.